This T cell receptor beta chain was sequenced in a study of blood T cell repertoires in COVID-19. Study in general: The United States, Italy and Spain provided the acute and convalescent COVID-19 samples. Sample material is recorded as cDNA or gDNA derived from T cells, B-cell-depleted T cells, or PBMCs.

The CDR3 runs to 18 residues. V gave up 2 bases and J gave up 2 bases, with 16 bases separating them. The germline V gene encodes CDR1 SGHVS and CDR2 FQNEAQ. Under the authors' procedure: Estimates of nucleated cell counts were drawn from the amplification of reference gene primers. Assay: immunoSEQ multiplex PCR; the TCRdb copy retains only in-frame clones and omits some. V, J and clone size are those of that table, while D and trimming were read from the DNA. The sample lists 150,000 to 200,000 clones; 80% to 85% were seen once. Sequenced input: peripheral blood. This chain links TRBV7-8 with TRBJ2-6; possible D gene TRBD2, 6 bases. The receptor was derived from a man between 65 and 85 years old with active or convalescent COVID-19. The chain's CDR3 is CASSLSGGKVAGANVLTF. The CDR3 region has the DNA TGTGCCAGCAGCTTATCGGGCGGGAAGGTGGCTGGGGCCAACGTCCTGACTTTC.